The 13 T cell receptor beta chains in this list originate from one sample, sequenced in a study of response to subunit inactivated influenza vaccine. Each CDR3 protein is one row after TCRdb ran MiXCR on the RT-PCR reads. The table has about 190,000 distinct CDR3 sequences, roughly an eighth seen once; the top ten hold approximately 25%. This sample comprised CD8+ T cells sorted from PBMCs, obtained roughly 5 days after vaccination. These receptors all come from a man in his forties or fifties who received an inactivated influenza vaccine.

The rearrangement joins TRBV6-4 to TRBJ2-1, with TRBD2 matching over 12 bases. The CDR3 is 16 amino acids. Germline lookup yields CDR1 MRHNA and CDR2 SNTAGT. The V segment lost 0 bases and the J segment 9 bases; nucleotides outside the gene matches: 6. CDR3 DNA: TGTGCCAGCAGTGACTCAACTAGCGGGGGGCGACTTGAGCAGTTCTTC. Translating it yields CASSDSTSGGRLEQFF.

Ten or more counts support this clonotype. The genes are TRBV14 and TRBJ2-5, with D maybe TRBD1 (6 bases). The CDR3 contains 14 residues. Per the germline V gene, CDR1 is SGHDN and CDR2 is FVKESK. Trimming removed 3 bases at V and 1 base at J, with 9 bases between. CDR3 region: CASSQQGFQETQYF. The CDR3 nucleotides read TGTGCCAGCAGCCAGCAGGGGTTCCAAGAGACCCAGTACTTC.

V is TRBV28 and J is TRBJ2-1, with TRBD1 identical over 7 bases. Trimming at V came to 5 bases and at J to 5 bases, leaving 6 bases not matched to a gene. This CDR3 contains 14 residues. Germline V gene lookup returns CDR1 MDHEN and CDR2 SYDVKM. The CDR3 protein is CASSPVTGDNEQFF. CDR3 nucleotides: TGTGCCAGCAGTCCCGTTACAGGGGACAATGAGCAGTTCTTC. Full variable domain (remainder filled in from reference TRBV28 and TRBJ2-1): DVKVTQSSRYLVKRTGEKVFLECVQDMDHENMFWYRQDPGLGLRLIYFSYDVKMKEKGDIPEGYSVSREKKERFSLILESASTNQTSMYLCASSPVTGDNEQFFGPGTRLTVL.

This clonotype was seen a few times. This chain uses TRBV27 with TRBJ2-1, with 9 bases aligning to TRBD2. V lost 5 bases and J lost 7; bases outside the gene matches: 12. Per germline, CDR1 MNHEY and CDR2 SMNVEV (reference sequence). The CDR3 is 16 amino acids. CDR3 sequence (DNA): TGTGCCAGCAGTCTCCTTGCGGGGGGGCCTTTGAATGAGCAGTTCTTC. Amino acid sequence: CASSLLAGGPLNEQFF.

In its sample, this clonotype was seen a few times. The chain carries TRBV3-1 and TRBJ1-1; D ambiguous. Trimming took off 5 bases at V and 8 bases at J, with 12 bases between the two ends. The CDR3 is 12 amino acids. Germline loops: CDR1 LGHDT, CDR2 YNNKEL (reference sequence). CDR3 protein: CASSLKNGEAFF. CDR3 sequence (DNA): TGTGCCAGCAGCTTAAAAAATGGGGAAGCTTTCTTT.

This clonotype was seen at least ten times. The gene calls are TRBV20-1 and TRBJ2-3; 11 bases agree with TRBD2. Germline V gene data show CDR1 as DFQATT and CDR2 as SNEGSKA (reference sequence). CDR3 length: 17 amino acids. V lost 0 bases and J lost 3; bases outside the gene matches: 8. CDR3 nucleotide sequence: TGCAGTGCTAGAGATCTACTAGCGGGAGATTCAACAGATACGCAGTATTTT. Amino acid sequence: CSARDLLAGDSTDTQYF.

J is TRBJ2-7 and V is TRBV29-1; D possibly corresponds to TRBD2 (6 bases). Germline CDR1 is SQVTM and CDR2 is ANQGSEA. V was cut by 2 bases and J by 2 bases, with 13 bases left in between. The CDR3 spans 14 residues. The CDR3 DNA reads as TGCAGCGTTGAAACGCGGGGAGCAACCTACGAGCAGTACTTC. As protein: CSVETRGATYEQYF.

This clonotype was observed a handful of times. This sequence joins TRBV11-2 and TRBJ2-7; 8 nucleotides align to TRBD2. The CDR3 sequence is 16 residues long. In germline, CDR1 is SGHAT, CDR2 FQNNGV. The trim removed 0 bases at V and 2 bases at J, leaving 6 bases unmatched. The CDR3 is CASSLEVIAGTYEQYF. The CDR3 DNA sequence: TGTGCCAGCAGCTTAGAAGTTATAGCGGGGACCTACGAGCAGTACTTC.

This clonotype was seen a few times. The chain combines TRBV20-1 with TRBJ2-5; 11 bases agree with TRBD2. CDR1 is DFQATT, CDR2 SNEGSKA, per germline (reference sequence). This CDR3 is built from 17 residues. V lost 5 bases, J lost 5 bases, and 16 bases stayed unmatched. The CDR3 nucleotides are TGCAGTGCTGATAGCGGGGGGGCAAGTAAAGCTCGGGAGACCCAGTACTTC. It yields the protein CSADSGGASKARETQYF.

The V and J genes are TRBV3-1 and TRBJ1-2; 8 nucleotides line up with TRBD1. Germline CDR1 reads LGHDT; CDR2 reads YNNKEL (reference sequence). With 0 bases clipped from V and 7 bases from J, the junction kept 10 bases outside the gene matches. The CDR3 length is 16 residues. Written as DNA, the CDR3 is TGTGCCAGCAGCCAAGATCAGTACCCGACAGGGGCTGGCTACACCTTC. This codes for CASSQDQYPTGAGYTF.

This clonotype has ten or more counts. This rearrangement joins TRBV10-3 to TRBJ1-2; D possibly corresponds to TRBD1 (6 bases). The CDR3 is 14 residues long. The ends were cut back, 3 bases at V and 4 bases at J, with 12 bases in the middle. CDR1 is ENHRY and CDR2 is SYGVKD in the germline V gene. CDR3 in DNA: TGTGCCATCAGTGATCCACGCAGGGGCTATGGCTACACCTTC. Residues: CAISDPRRGYGYTF.

This clonotype has just a few counts. V is TRBV24-1 and J is TRBJ2-3; 13 bases fit TRBD2. V trimming: 4 bases; J trimming: 0 bases; junction bases outside the gene matches: 6. This CDR3 is built from 18 residues. The germline gives CDR1 KGHDR, CDR2 SFDVKD. CDR3 in DNA: TGTGCCACCAGTGACCCCGGACTAGCGGGAGTTAGCACAGATACGCAGTATTTT. This sequence encodes CATSDPGLAGVSTDTQYF.

The chain couples TRBV4-3 to TRBJ2-1; 12 nucleotides match TRBD1. CDR1 is LGHNA, CDR2 YSLEER, per germline. Trimming at V came to 0 bases and at J to 6 bases, leaving 6 bases not matched to a gene. This CDR3 comprises 17 residues. The CDR3 coding sequence is TGCGCCAGCAGCCAAGACCCCTCGGGACAGGGGGCCAATGAGCAGTTCTTC. It specifies CASSQDPSGQGANEQFF.